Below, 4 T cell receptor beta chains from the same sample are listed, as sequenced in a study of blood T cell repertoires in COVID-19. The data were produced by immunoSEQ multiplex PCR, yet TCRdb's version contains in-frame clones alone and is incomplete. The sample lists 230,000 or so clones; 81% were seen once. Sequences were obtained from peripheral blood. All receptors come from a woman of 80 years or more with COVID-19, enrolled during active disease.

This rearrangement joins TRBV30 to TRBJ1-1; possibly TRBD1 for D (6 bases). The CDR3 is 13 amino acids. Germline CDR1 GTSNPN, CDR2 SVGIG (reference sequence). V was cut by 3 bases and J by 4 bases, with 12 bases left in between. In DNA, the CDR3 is TGTGCCTGGAGAACAGGGAAACCCACTGAAGCTTTCTTT. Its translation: CAWRTGKPTEAFF.

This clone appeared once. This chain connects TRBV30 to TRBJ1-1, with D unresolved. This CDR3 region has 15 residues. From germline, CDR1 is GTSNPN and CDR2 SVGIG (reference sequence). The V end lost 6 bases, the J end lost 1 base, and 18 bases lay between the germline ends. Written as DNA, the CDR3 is TGTGCCTGCCGCGGGGTGAGGGTCGGGAACACTGAAGCTTTCTTT. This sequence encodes CACRGVRVGNTEAFF.

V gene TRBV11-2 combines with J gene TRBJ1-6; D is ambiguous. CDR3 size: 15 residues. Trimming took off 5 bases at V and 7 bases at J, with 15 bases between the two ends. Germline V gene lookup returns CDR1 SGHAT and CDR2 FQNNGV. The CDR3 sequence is CASSARGSVNSPLHF. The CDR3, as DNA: TGTGCCAGCAGCGCGCGGGGATCGGTCAATTCACCCCTCCACTTT.

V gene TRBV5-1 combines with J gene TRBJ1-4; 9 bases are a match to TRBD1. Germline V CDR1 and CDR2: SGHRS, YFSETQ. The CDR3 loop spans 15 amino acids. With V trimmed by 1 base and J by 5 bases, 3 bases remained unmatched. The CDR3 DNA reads TGCGCCAGCAGCTTGCGGACAGGGGAAAATGAAAAACTGTTTTTT. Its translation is CASSLRTGENEKLFF. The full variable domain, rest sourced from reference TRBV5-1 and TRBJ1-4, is KAGVTQTPRYLIKTRGQQVTLSCSPISGHRSVSWYQQTPGQGLQFLFEYFSETQRNKGNFPGRFSGRQFSNSRSEMNVSTLELGDSALYLCASSLRTGENEKLFFGSGTQLSVL.